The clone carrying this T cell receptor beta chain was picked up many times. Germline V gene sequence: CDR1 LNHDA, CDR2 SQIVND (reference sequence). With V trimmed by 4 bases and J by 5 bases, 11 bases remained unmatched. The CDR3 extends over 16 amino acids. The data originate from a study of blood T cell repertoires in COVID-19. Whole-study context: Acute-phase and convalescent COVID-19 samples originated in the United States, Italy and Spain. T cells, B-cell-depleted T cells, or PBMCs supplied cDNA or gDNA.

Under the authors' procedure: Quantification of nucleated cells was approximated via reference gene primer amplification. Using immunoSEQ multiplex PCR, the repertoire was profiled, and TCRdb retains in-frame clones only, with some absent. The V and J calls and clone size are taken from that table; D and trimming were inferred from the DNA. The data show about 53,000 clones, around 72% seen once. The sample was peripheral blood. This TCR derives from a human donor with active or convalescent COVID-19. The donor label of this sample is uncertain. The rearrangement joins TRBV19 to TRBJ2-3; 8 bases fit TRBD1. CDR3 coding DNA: TGTGCCAGTAGTAGTGGAGGCAGGGGGCCGGGAGATACGCAGTATTTT. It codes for CASSSGGRGPGDTQYF.